The sequence of this T cell receptor beta chain was determined in a study of blood T cell repertoires in COVID-19. Germline V gene data show CDR1 as SGHRS and CDR2 as YFSETQ. V lost 3 bases to trimming and J lost 6 bases; unmatched junction nucleotides: 7. This CDR3 spans 14 amino acids. Enrollment of patients from Seattle took place during active infection, with longitudinal follow-up. TCRdb keeps only in-frame clones here, not all; method: immunoSEQ multiplex PCR. This table has roughly 69,000 clones, roughly three quarters appearing once. The sample holds one count of this clone. The clonotype was recovered from a man between 60 and 70 years old with COVID-19, enrolled during active disease. The chain is built from TRBV5-1 and TRBJ2-3; 7 bases are a match to TRBD1. The sample consisted of peripheral blood. CDR3 residues: CASSSTGVGDTQYF. The CDR3 DNA is TGCGCCAGCAGCTCAACAGGGGTGGGCGATACGCAGTATTTT.